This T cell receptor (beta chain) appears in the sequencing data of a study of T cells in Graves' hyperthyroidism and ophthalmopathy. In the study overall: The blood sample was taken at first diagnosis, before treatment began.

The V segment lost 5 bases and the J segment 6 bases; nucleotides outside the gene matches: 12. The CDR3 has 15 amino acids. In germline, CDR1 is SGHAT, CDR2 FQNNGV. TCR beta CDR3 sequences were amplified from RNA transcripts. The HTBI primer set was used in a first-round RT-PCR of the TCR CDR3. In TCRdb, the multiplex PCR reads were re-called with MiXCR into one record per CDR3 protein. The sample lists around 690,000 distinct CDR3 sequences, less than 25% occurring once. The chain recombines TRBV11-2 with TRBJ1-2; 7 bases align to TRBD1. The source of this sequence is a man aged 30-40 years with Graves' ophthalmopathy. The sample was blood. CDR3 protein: CASSPALGGRDGYTF. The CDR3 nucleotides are TGTGCCAGCAGCCCCGCGTTAGGGGGCCGCGATGGCTACACCTTC.